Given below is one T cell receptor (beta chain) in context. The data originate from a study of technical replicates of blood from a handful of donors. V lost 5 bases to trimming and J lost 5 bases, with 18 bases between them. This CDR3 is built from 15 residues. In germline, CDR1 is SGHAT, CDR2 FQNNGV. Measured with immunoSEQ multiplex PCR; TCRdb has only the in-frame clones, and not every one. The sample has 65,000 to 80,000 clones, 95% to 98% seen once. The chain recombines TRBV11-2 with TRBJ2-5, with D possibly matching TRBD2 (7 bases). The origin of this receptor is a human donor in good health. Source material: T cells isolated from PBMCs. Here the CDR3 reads CASSPTWGGQETQYF. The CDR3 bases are TGTGCCAGCAGCCCGACCTGGGGGGGCCAGGAGACCCAGTACTTC.